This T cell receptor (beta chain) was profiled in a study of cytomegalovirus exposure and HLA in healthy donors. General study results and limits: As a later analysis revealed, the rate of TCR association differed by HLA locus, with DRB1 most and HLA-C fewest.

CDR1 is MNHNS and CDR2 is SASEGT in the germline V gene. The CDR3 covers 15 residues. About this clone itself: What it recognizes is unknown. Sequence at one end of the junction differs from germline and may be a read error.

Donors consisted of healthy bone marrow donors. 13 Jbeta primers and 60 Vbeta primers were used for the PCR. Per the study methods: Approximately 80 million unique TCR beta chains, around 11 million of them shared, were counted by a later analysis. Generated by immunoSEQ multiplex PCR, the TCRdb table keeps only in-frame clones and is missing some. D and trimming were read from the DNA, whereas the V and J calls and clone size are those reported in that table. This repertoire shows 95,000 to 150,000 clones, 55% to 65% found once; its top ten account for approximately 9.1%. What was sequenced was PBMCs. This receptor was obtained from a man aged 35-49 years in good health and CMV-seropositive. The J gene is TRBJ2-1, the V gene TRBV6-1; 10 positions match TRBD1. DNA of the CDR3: TGTGCCAGCAGCGAAGGACAGGGGGGTTTCAATGAGCAGTTCTTC. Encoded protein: CASSEGQGGFNEQFF.